This paragraph covers one TCR beta chain sequence. The entry originates in a study of technical replicates of blood from four donors. Libraries were prepared by immunoSEQ multiplex PCR; TCRdb keeps only in-frame clonotypes and omits some of them. Of 85,000 or so clones detected, nearly 95% appear once; the ten largest clones hold roughly 0.28%. V shed 6 bases, J shed 3 bases, and the junction held 1 base outside the gene matches. CDR1 and CDR2 (germline): ENHRY, SYGVKD. The CDR3 runs 13 residues. Input material: T cells isolated from PBMCs. The chain recombines TRBV10-3 with TRBJ2-1, with TRBD1 matching 8 bases. This clonotype was obtained from a human donor in good health. The CDR3 coding sequence is TGTGCCATCAGGGACAGGGTCTACAATGAGCAGTTCTTC. Residues: CAIRDRVYNEQFF.